This TCR beta chain stems from a study of CD8 T cells in ankylosing spondylitis. V lost 7 bases and J 4 bases, leaving 16 bases between the germline ends. Germline lookup yields CDR1 SGHRS and CDR2 YFSETQ. The CDR3 contains 14 residues. MiXCR was run by TCRdb on the 5' RACE reads, yielding one entry per CDR3 protein. The sample carries about 27,000 distinct CDR3 sequences, over 7% recorded once. This clonotype was seen repeatedly, ten times or more. Its antigen is as yet unknown. Findings and caveats of the study: In synovial fluid and blood from reactive arthritis, some motif variants were previously reported. A CD8+ phenotype characterized the disease-linked clones, which were relatively rare in peripheral blood. It was reported that disease-linked clones were significantly enriched in matched ankylosing spondylitis synovial fluid.

The chain combines TRBV5-1 with TRBJ2-3; possible D gene TRBD2, 6 bases. Sequencing was performed on blood. This TCR was sampled from a male donor with ankylosing spondylitis or in good health (not recorded which). DNA for the CDR3: TGCGCCAGCCACGACGGGGGTTCCTCAGATACGCAGTATTTT. Translated, it gives CASHDGGSSDTQYF.